Shown below are 29 T cell receptor beta chains from a single sample sequenced in a study of blood T cell repertoires in COVID-19. TCRdb's copy holds only in-frame clones and misses some; the assay was immunoSEQ multiplex PCR. The sample carries under 300,000 clones, roughly 85% recorded once. Sequencing was performed on PBMCs or T cells enriched from blood (not recorded which). All receptors derive from a woman aged 45-65 years who had been exposed to COVID-19.

The chain uses TRBV19 and TRBJ1-5; D unclear. The germline V gene encodes CDR1 LNHDA and CDR2 SQIVND (reference sequence). The CDR3 extends over 12 amino acids. Trimming left V 3 bases short and J 6 bases short, with 6 bases between. CDR3: CASSIFIQPQHF. CDR3 DNA: TGTGCCAGTAGTATCTTTATTCAGCCCCAGCATTTT.

This clone turned up a few times. J is TRBJ1-1 and V is TRBV9; TRBD1 aligns across 8 bases. The CDR3 runs to 15 residues. Losses at the gene ends were 0 bases for V and 4 bases for J; bases not matched to a gene: 5. Germline V CDR1 and CDR2: SGDLS, YYNGEE. Written as DNA, the CDR3 is TGTGCCAGCAGCGTAGGAACAGGGGGTCTCACTGAAGCTTTCTTT. Translation gives CASSVGTGGLTEAFF.

The gene calls are TRBV2 and TRBJ1-6; D gene unclear. The V and J ends lost 6 bases and 4 bases respectively, with 7 bases between them. CDR3 length: 13 residues. In germline, CDR1 is SNHLY, CDR2 FYNNEI. In nucleotides, the CDR3 is TGTGCCAGCAGGAGGGATTATAATTCACCCCTCCACTTT. This sequence encodes CASRRDYNSPLHF.

The CDR3 sequence: CASSPPAVGAEAFF. CDR3 DNA sequence: TGTGCCAGCAGCCCCCCGGCCGTGGGCGCTGAAGCTTTCTTT. The V gene is TRBV7-9, the J gene TRBJ1-1; D remains ambiguous. The germline V gene encodes CDR1 SEHNR and CDR2 FQNEAQ (reference sequence). Trimming stripped 5 bases from V and 6 bases from J, with 16 bases between. The CDR3 extends over 14 amino acids.

The rearrangement links TRBV29-1 to TRBJ2-1, with 9 bases identical to TRBD1. CDR3 length: 13 residues. Germline V gene lookup returns CDR1 SQVTM and CDR2 ANQGSEA. V shed 5 bases and J 4 bases; nucleotides not matched to a gene: 3. The chain's CDR3 is CSVPGQGYNEQFF. CDR3 coding DNA: TGCAGCGTTCCGGGACAGGGTTACAATGAGCAGTTCTTC.

The chain uses TRBV2 and TRBJ1-1, with 9 bases identical to TRBD1. V lost 4 bases, J lost 5 bases, and 17 bases stayed unmatched. The CDR3 runs to 18 residues. Germline loops: CDR1 SNHLY, CDR2 FYNNEI. The DNA for the CDR3 is TGTGCCAGCAGTGCACCGTTGCTTATCGGGACAGGGATTACTGAAGCTTTCTTT. As protein: CASSAPLLIGTGITEAFF.

The gene calls are TRBV19 and TRBJ1-5, with no clear D. Trimming took off 7 bases at V and 7 bases at J, with 14 bases between the two ends. CDR3 size: 13 residues. CDR1 and CDR2 from the germline V gene are LNHDA and SQIVND (reference sequence). CDR3 in DNA: TGTGCCAGTACGAGGCAACCGTCCCAGCCCCAGCATTTT. Translation: CASTRQPSQPQHF. The entire variable domain, with the rest obtained from reference TRBV19 and TRBJ1-5, is as follows: DGGITQSPKYLFRKEGQNVTLSCEQNLNHDAMYWYRQDPGQGLRLIYYSQIVNDFQKGDIAEGYSVSREKKESFPLTVTSAQKNPTAFYLCASTRQPSQPQHFGDGTRLSIL.

This chain connects TRBV9 to TRBJ1-5; D remains ambiguous. With 4 bases removed from V and 9 bases from J, the gap between germline ends came to 11 bases. The CDR3 contains 12 residues. Germline loops: CDR1 SGDLS, CDR2 YYNGEE. The chain's CDR3 is CASSRGSWPQHF. The DNA for the CDR3 is TGTGCCAGCAGCCGAGGATCATGGCCCCAGCATTTT.

The V gene is TRBV7-9, the J gene TRBJ2-1; the match to TRBD1 covers 7 bases. From germline, CDR1 is SEHNR and CDR2 FQNEAQ (reference sequence). The CDR3 covers 13 residues. Trimming removed 8 bases from V and 7 bases from J; junction bases left unmatched: 8. The CDR3 DNA is TGTGCCAGCTCTAACTCAGGGGGAAATGAGCAGTTCTTC. Its translation is CASSNSGGNEQFF.

This clone showed up just once. The CDR3 DNA reads as TGTGCCAGCAGCGTACCGGGACAGGGAACTGAAGCTTTCTTT. This translates into CASSVPGQGTEAFF. The genes are TRBV3-1 (or the pseudogene TRBV3-2) and TRBJ1-1; TRBD1 agrees at 9 bases. Trimming took 5 bases from V and 5 from J; bases not matched to a gene: 6. In germline, CDR1 is LGHDT, CDR2 YNNKEL (reference sequence). This CDR3 has 14 amino acids.

This clone was picked up a small number of times. V and J are TRBV18 and TRBJ2-1, with D possibly TRBD2 on 7 matching bases. CDR1 is KGHSH, CDR2 LQKENI, per germline. Trimming cost V 3 bases and J 9 bases, with 12 bases left between them. This CDR3 is 13 amino acids long. The DNA for the CDR3 is TGTGCCAGCTCACCCGGGGGGCCCGGTGAGCAGTTCTTC. Amino acids: CASSPGGPGEQFF. Drawing the rest from reference TRBV18 and TRBJ2-1, the complete variable domain is NAGVMQNPRHLVRRRGQEARLRCSPMKGHSHVYWYRQLPEEGLKFMVYLQKENIIDESGMPKERFSAEFPKEGPSILRIQQVVRGDSAAYFCASSPGGPGEQFFGPGTRLTVL.

This chain joins TRBV10-2 and TRBJ1-1; D call uncertain. The germline CDR1 and CDR2 sequences are WSHSY and SAAADI. The CDR3 has 15 residues. Trimming stripped 4 bases from V and 1 base from J, with 13 bases between. DNA of the CDR3: TGCGCCAGCAGTGGTGCCCTCAGGCGGAACACTGAAGCTTTCTTT. This encodes CASSGALRRNTEAFF.

This clone has just one count. This rearrangement joins TRBV2 to TRBJ1-1; maybe TRBD1 (6 bases). V was cut by 6 bases and J by 1 base, with 9 bases left in between. The CDR3 sequence is 13 residues long. Germline assignment: CDR1 SNHLY and CDR2 FYNNEI. In nucleotides, the CDR3 is TGTGCCAGCAGACTACAGGGGAACACTGAAGCTTTCTTT. Amino acid sequence: CASRLQGNTEAFF.

The chain is built from TRBV27 and TRBJ2-3, with TRBD2 identical over 8 bases. V lost 5 bases and J lost 7; bases outside the gene matches: 2. The CDR3 is made up of 12 amino acids. Germline V lookup: CDR1 MNHEY, CDR2 SMNVEV (reference sequence). CDR3 amino acids: CASSRGGNTQYF. CDR3 nucleotide sequence: TGTGCCAGCAGTCGCGGGGGGAATACGCAGTATTTT.

As concerns this clone: Additional DNA sequences in this sample encode the identical CDR3. The gene calls are TRBV15 and TRBJ1-4; D unresolved. Germline V CDR1 and CDR2: LNHNV, YYDKDF (reference sequence). Between the trimmed V and J ends, which lost 1 base and 7 bases, there was a span of 7 bases. The CDR3 has 13 amino acids. This CDR3 reads CATSRGGGEKLFF. The CDR3 nucleotides read TGTGCCACCAGCAGAGGGGGAGGTGAAAAACTGTTTTTT.

J is TRBJ1-1 and V is TRBV15; D may be TRBD1 (5 bases). CDR3 length: 16 amino acids. Germline V gives CDR1 LNHNV, CDR2 YYDKDF (reference sequence). The V end was cut by 0 bases, the J end by 7 bases, with 18 bases between. The CDR3 is CATSRDLPPQGDEAFF. The CDR3 DNA is TGTGCCACCAGCAGAGATCTACCACCACAAGGGGATGAAGCTTTCTTT.

The rearrangement joins TRBV9 to TRBJ2-6; D not certain. Trimming shortened V by 3 bases and J by 0 bases, and 7 bases separated the two germline ends. The CDR3 has 15 residues. The germline CDR1 and CDR2 sequences are SGDLS and YYNGEE. CDR3 nucleotides: TGTGCCAGCAGCGCTCCGGGCTCTGGGGCCAACGTCCTGACTTTC. Its translation is CASSAPGSGANVLTF.

The chain joins TRBV3-1 (or the pseudogene TRBV3-2) to TRBJ1-3; 7 bases map to TRBD1. The germline CDR1 and CDR2 sequences are LGHDT and YNNKEL (reference sequence). The CDR3 is made up of 14 amino acids. The V and J ends lost 4 bases and 4 bases, in that order; junction bases with no gene match: 4. The CDR3 sequence is CASSPTGPGNTIYF. In DNA form, the CDR3 reads TGTGCCAGCAGCCCGACAGGGCCCGGAAACACCATATATTTT.

The J gene is TRBJ1-2, the V gene TRBV18; tentative D call: TRBD1 (6 bases). The CDR3 loop spans 13 amino acids. Trimming removed 5 bases at V and 3 bases at J, with 10 bases between. CDR1 is KGHSH, CDR2 LQKENI, per germline. CDR3 DNA: TGTGCCAGCTCAGCCAACAGGGACTATGGCTACACCTTC. Translation: CASSANRDYGYTF.

J is TRBJ2-2 and V is TRBV6-6; TRBD2 matches at 11 bases. Germline assignment: CDR1 MNHNY and CDR2 SVGAGI (reference sequence). The CDR3 length is 15 residues. V trimming: 6 bases; J trimming: 7 bases; junction bases outside the gene matches: 7. The CDR3 loop reads CASSLAGGRRGELFF. In DNA form, the CDR3 reads TGTGCCAGCAGCCTAGCGGGGGGACGCCGCGGGGAGCTGTTTTTT.

Points on this clone: The sample carries other DNA sequences with the same CDR3. V gene TRBV18 combines with J gene TRBJ1-6; 7 bases match TRBD1. The CDR3 extends over 14 amino acids. CDR1 KGHSH and CDR2 LQKENI come from the germline V gene. The J segment lost 5 bases and the V segment lost 4 bases, leaving 2 bases of the junction unmatched. In nucleotides, the CDR3 is TGTGCCAGCTCACGCACAGGGGATAATTCACCCCTCCACTTT. The encoded protein is CASSRTGDNSPLHF.

The rearrangement joins TRBV6-5 to TRBJ2-7, with D perhaps TRBD1 (5 bases). The CDR3 is 14 amino acids. V was cut by 0 bases and J by 6 bases, with 12 bases left in between. The V gene's germline CDR1 is MNHEY and CDR2 SVGAGI. CDR3 loop: CASSYSIGASEQYF. The CDR3 DNA reads as TGTGCCAGCAGTTACTCGATTGGGGCGTCCGAGCAGTACTTC.

The sample holds one count of this clone. The chain couples TRBV2 to TRBJ2-1, with TRBD2 matching over 12 bases. CDR3 length equals 14 residues. The germline gives CDR1 SNHLY, CDR2 FYNNEI. V lost 5 bases, J lost 10 bases, and 6 bases stayed unmatched. CDR3 in amino acids: CASSPRTSGAEQFF. Here the CDR3 DNA reads TGTGCCAGCAGTCCTCGGACTAGCGGGGCCGAGCAGTTCTTC.

The chain uses TRBV19 and TRBJ2-2; TRBD1 might be the D (6 bases). V shed 1 base and J shed 5 bases, with 14 bases lying between them. The germline CDR1 and CDR2 sequences are LNHDA and SQIVND (reference sequence). The CDR3 is 16 amino acids. The CDR3, as DNA: TGTGCCAGTAGTATAGCTCGGACAGTGATGACCGGGGAGCTGTTTTTT. Translation: CASSIARTVMTGELFF.

This chain uses TRBV7-9 with TRBJ2-5; D ambiguous. The CDR3 extends over 13 amino acids. Trimming cost V 2 bases and J 6 bases, with 10 bases left between them. Germline CDR1 reads SEHNR; CDR2 reads FQNEAQ (reference sequence). DNA of the CDR3: TGTGCCAGCAGCTTACCCGCGGTGAAGACCCAGTACTTC. Protein product: CASSLPAVKTQYF.

The rearrangement uses TRBV11-1 and TRBJ2-1, with D unclear. The V end lost 1 base, the J end lost 8 bases, and 12 bases lay between the germline ends. CDR1 is SGHAT, CDR2 FQDESV, per germline (reference sequence). The CDR3 spans 14 residues. In nucleotides, the CDR3 is TGTGCCAGCAGCTTAGGGCAGGTTAAAGATGAGCAGTTCTTC. It codes for CASSLGQVKDEQFF.

The rearrangement uses TRBV5-4 and TRBJ1-2, with D perhaps TRBD1 (6 bases). CDR1 is SGHNT and CDR2 is YYREEE in the germline V gene (reference sequence). This CDR3 comprises 14 residues. Trimming took off 0 bases at V and 2 bases at J, with 8 bases between the two ends. CDR3 in DNA: TGTGCCAGCAGCTTGGACAGGGAAAACTATGGCTACACCTTC. This sequence encodes CASSLDRENYGYTF.

This clone was recorded only once. This rearrangement joins TRBV3-1 (or the pseudogene TRBV3-2) to TRBJ2-1; 12 bases map to TRBD1. The ends lost 4 bases at V and 8 bases at J; junction bases unmatched: 18. The CDR3 spans 19 residues. Germline V gene lookup returns CDR1 LGHDT and CDR2 YNNKEL (reference sequence). CDR3 amino acids: CASSRYSGTGGVAYHEQFF. CDR3 nucleotide sequence: TGTGCCAGCAGCCGGTACTCCGGGACAGGGGGCGTTGCGTACCATGAGCAGTTCTTC.

The rearrangement joins TRBV29-1 to TRBJ2-7; a possible D gene is TRBD1 (6 bases). Germline lookup yields CDR1 SQVTM and CDR2 ANQGSEA. Trimming shortened V by 2 bases and J by 5 bases, and 13 bases separated the two germline ends. The CDR3 extends over 13 amino acids. CDR3 loop: CSVETDEGDEQYF. The CDR3, as DNA: TGCAGCGTTGAAACCGATGAGGGGGACGAGCAGTACTTC.